A selection of T cell receptor beta chains follows, all from one sample in a study of early T cells in non-severe SARS-CoV-2 infection. Each CDR3 protein is one row after TCRdb ran MiXCR on the 5' RACE reads. In the table there are over 50,000 distinct CDR3 sequences, approximately 10% of which are singletons. Specimen: whole blood. The receptors come from an adult who was a healthcare worker with PCR-confirmed SARS-CoV-2 infection or an uninfected control (not recorded which). Each CDR3 is given with its conserved first and last residue. D genes are given only for firm matches.

NA,TRBJ2-3,TRBV4-3,CASSQDTYTQYF
NA,TRBJ2-3,TRBV12-3/TRBV12-4,CASSFSRDTQYF
TRBD1,TRBJ2-5,TRBV29-1,CSVTTRDSSQETQYF
NA,TRBJ2-7,TRBV7-6,CASSLANSWVNPYEQYF
TRBD2,TRBJ2-5,TRBV12-3/TRBV12-4,CASSSAGLGKETQYF
NA,TRBJ2-7,TRBV12-5,CASGLVLGQNYEQYF
NA,TRBJ2-2,TRBV5-1,CASSLDPPDSPNTGELFF
NA,TRBJ1-6,TRBV6-5,CASSYSRVTGSPSPLHF
TRBD2,TRBJ2-7,TRBV2,CASRTSGNEQYF
TRBD1,TRBJ1-3,TRBV20-1,CSARATGGAPGNTIYF
NA,TRBJ1-1,TRBV19,CASSDGGLNTEAFF
NA,TRBJ1-2,TRBV29-1,CSVEDNQGYGYTF
TRBD2,TRBJ2-3,TRBV24-1,CATSDRSGGGADTQYF
NA,TRBJ1-1,TRBV3-1,CASSVYVAGDTEAFF
TRBD2,TRBJ2-7,TRBV12-3/TRBV12-4,CASSLARLAGGEQYF
NA,TRBJ2-7,TRBV7-8,CASSLGQGPSYEQYF
NA,TRBJ1-2,TRBV9,CASSELMGRPYGYTF
NA,TRBJ2-7,TRBV11-2,CASSLIRTGLLTNYEQYF
TRBD1,TRBJ2-1,TRBV7-2,CASSLAPAGGVNEQFF
NA,TRBJ2-5,TRBV11-2,CASSLTGGVLETQYF
NA,TRBJ2-1,TRBV5-6,CASSPTSSEQFF
TRBD1,TRBJ1-6,TRBV27,CASTSGTGRSPLHF
TRBD2,TRBJ2-1,TRBV4-2,CASSQVAGGSYNEQFF
NA,TRBJ1-1,TRBV12-3/TRBV12-4,CASSLVWTEAFF
TRBD1,TRBJ2-1,TRBV5-6,CASSFTGVGDNGEQFF
NA,TRBJ1-1,TRBV12-5,CASALGNTEAFF
TRBD1,TRBJ1-1,TRBV30,CAWSRGQGGTEAFF
NA,TRBJ2-5,TRBV5-1,CASSLRALTRVIQETQYF
NA,TRBJ2-3,TRBV5-4,CASSLAQKRRGDTQYF
NA,TRBJ2-7,TRBV10-1,CASSEAGPPYEQYF